The 20 T cell receptor beta chains presented below share a single source sample, sequenced in a study of immune heterogeneity within non-small cell lung tumors. TCR beta CDR3 was amplified by multiplex PCR, first round 10 cycles, 32 V and 13 J primers. In TCRdb, the multiplex PCR reads were re-called with MiXCR into one record per CDR3 protein. The sample lists under 35,000 distinct CDR3 sequences; around 30% were seen once. For each sample, template was about 550 ng of bulk tumor genomic DNA. Multiple biopsies spaced far apart were taken from each primary tumor during surgery. Patients with untreated, newly diagnosed non-small cell lung cancer underwent curative surgery. Sequenced sample: lung tumor tissue. Receptor source: a man aged 35 to 55 with non-small cell lung cancer.

This clonotype was detected ten times or more. The chain is built from TRBV20-1 and TRBJ2-7; tentative D call: TRBD1 (5 bases). Germline CDR1 and CDR2: DFQATT and SNEGSKA (reference sequence). Trimming stripped 6 bases from V and 2 bases from J, with 8 bases between. There are 11 residues in the CDR3. Written as DNA, the CDR3 is TGCAGTGCCAAGGGGCCCTACGAGCAGTACTTC. Translated, it gives CSAKGPYEQYF.

J is TRBJ2-5 and V is TRBV7-3, with 10 bases lining up with TRBD2. CDR3 length equals 16 residues. The germline CDR1 and CDR2 sequences are SGHTA and FQGTGA. V was pared by 1 base and J by 1 base, with 3 bases of the junction left unmatched. CDR3 nucleotide sequence: TGTGCCAGCAGCTTAATGTCTAGCGGGGGCCAAGAGACCCAGTACTTC. Its protein is CASSLMSSGGQETQYF.

The CDR3 coding sequence is TGTGCCAGTAGTATCCGCACAGATACGCAGTATTTT. Translated: CASSIRTDTQYF. The chain is built from TRBV19 and TRBJ2-3; D uncertain. V was cut by 3 bases and J by 1 base, with 2 bases left in between. The CDR3 sequence is 12 residues long. Germline CDR1 is LNHDA and CDR2 is SQIVND (reference sequence).

A word on this clonotype: Possible read error: a much larger clone is one base away. The gene calls are TRBV19 and TRBJ2-3; D is unresolved. The CDR3 consists of 17 residues. Germline CDR1 is LNHDA and CDR2 is SQIVND (reference sequence). The chain's CDR3 is CDSSIDPYPRGADTQYF. DNA for the CDR3: TGTGACAGTAGTATAGATCCATATCCGAGAGGAGCAGATACGCAGTATTTT.

This clonotype showed up many times. CDR3 nucleotide sequence: TGTGCCAGTAGTATAGGCGCTCGTACGGAGTCACCCCTCCACTTT. Protein sequence: CASSIGARTESPLHF. The genes are TRBV19 and TRBJ1-6, with unresolved D. CDR1 is LNHDA, CDR2 SQIVND, per germline (reference sequence). This CDR3 has 15 residues. Trimming left V 1 base short and J 10 bases short, with 14 bases between.

This clonotype occurred many times. The gene calls are TRBV20-1 and TRBJ1-5; tentatively, D is TRBD1 (5 bases). CDR3 length equals 15 residues. Trimming took 6 bases from V and 3 from J, leaving 18 bases between them. Germline V gene lookup returns CDR1 DFQATT and CDR2 SNEGSKA (reference sequence). CDR3 coding DNA: TGCAGTGCAATTCATATCGGGGGAAACAATCAGCCCCAGCATTTT. Residues: CSAIHIGGNNQPQHF.

The rearrangement joins TRBV5-1 to TRBJ1-1; no clear D gene. Looked up from germline, CDR1 is SGHRS and CDR2 is YFSETQ. This CDR3 is built from 13 residues. V was pared by 1 base and J by 5 bases, with 9 bases between. The CDR3 loop reads CASSLRVETEAFF. In DNA, the CDR3 is TGCGCCAGCAGCTTGAGGGTTGAGACTGAAGCTTTCTTT.

The CDR3 nucleotides are TGCAGCGTTGGCGGACGGTTGGGAGATACGCAGTATTTT. Encoded protein: CSVGGRLGDTQYF. This rearrangement joins TRBV29-1 to TRBJ2-3; D gene unclear. Germline loops: CDR1 SQVTM, CDR2 ANQGSEA. Trimming removed 4 bases from V and 5 bases from J, with 13 bases in between. This CDR3 is 13 amino acids long.

This clonotype turned up a few times. V and J are TRBV19 and TRBJ1-4; D ambiguous. CDR1 and CDR2 from the germline V gene are LNHDA and SQIVND (reference sequence). With 8 bases removed from V and 1 base from J, the gap between germline ends came to 17 bases. The CDR3 sequence is 16 residues long. The CDR3 here is CASGVVQSLTNEKLFF. CDR3 bases: TGTGCCAGTGGGGTGGTCCAATCCTTAACTAATGAAAAACTGTTTTTT.

With respect to this clonotype: A much more abundant neighbour one base away suggests this may be a read error. The V gene is TRBV24-1, the J gene TRBJ2-1; 9 nucleotides align to TRBD1. Germline loops: CDR1 KGHDR, CDR2 SFDVKD. CDR3 length equals 14 residues. DNA for the CDR3: TGTGTCTCCCGCGAGACAGGGGGAAACAATGAGCAGTTCTTC. Protein product: CVSRETGGNNEQFF.

This sequence joins TRBV30 and TRBJ2-1, with D unclear. The CDR3 extends over 12 amino acids. Trimming pared 1 base from V and 5 bases from J, leaving 6 bases between. Germline loops: CDR1 GTSNPN, CDR2 SVGIG (reference sequence). CDR3 bases: TGTGCCTGGAGTGAGGCCCACAATGAGCAGTTCTTC. This sequence encodes CAWSEAHNEQFF.

This clonotype was found a few times. The gene calls are TRBV20-1 and TRBJ1-1, with 7 positions matching TRBD1. The CDR3 sequence is 15 residues long. Per the germline V gene, CDR1 is DFQATT and CDR2 is SNEGSKA (reference sequence). J lost 4 bases, V lost 2 bases, and 10 bases had no gene match. CDR3 region: CSARMGQRRGTEAFF. The CDR3 region has the DNA TGCAGTGCTAGAATGGGACAGCGTAGGGGCACTGAAGCTTTCTTT.

This rearrangement joins TRBV12-3 or TRBV12-4 to TRBJ2-5; tentative D call: TRBD2 (6 bases). The germline V and J ends were trimmed by 8 bases and 5 bases, with 21 bases remaining between them. The CDR3 sequence is 15 residues long. CDR3 region: CASGKTSPFGETQYF. The CDR3 DNA follows: TGTGCCAGCGGCAAGACTAGTCCCTTCGGGGAGACCCAGTACTTC.

V is TRBV28 and J is TRBJ1-1; 9 positions match TRBD1. Germline assignment: CDR1 MDHEN and CDR2 SYDVKM. With 8 bases clipped from V and 5 bases from J, the junction kept 6 bases outside the gene matches. The CDR3 runs 13 residues. As DNA, the CDR3 is TGTGCCAGCTCGACGACAGGGGGAACTGAAGCTTTCTTT. Its protein is CASSTTGGTEAFF. The entire variable domain, with the rest obtained from reference TRBV28 and TRBJ1-1, is as follows: DVKVTQSSRYLVKRTGEKVFLECVQDMDHENMFWYRQDPGLGLRLIYFSYDVKMKEKGDIPEGYSVSREKKERFSLILESASTNQTSMYLCASSTTGGTEAFFGQGTRLTVV.

This clonotype has a handful of counts. The gene calls are TRBV9 and TRBJ2-2; unclear D gene. The CDR3 sequence is 14 residues long. Per the germline V gene, CDR1 is SGDLS and CDR2 is YYNGEE. Trimming left V 3 bases short and J 4 bases short, with 10 bases between. The CDR3 protein is CASSANWGTGELFF. The CDR3 nucleotides read TGTGCCAGCAGCGCTAACTGGGGCACCGGGGAGCTGTTTTTT.

This chain connects TRBV20-1 to TRBJ2-3; 7 positions agree with TRBD2. The CDR3 covers 15 residues. CDR1 and CDR2 (germline): DFQATT, SNEGSKA (reference sequence). V lost 1 base to trimming and J lost 4 bases; unmatched junction nucleotides: 8. CDR3 region: CSARVGGRVADTQYF. DNA for the CDR3: TGCAGTGCTAGAGTCGGCGGGAGAGTGGCAGATACGCAGTATTTT.

This clonotype was recorded at least ten times. The chain uses TRBV19 and TRBJ2-3; possibly TRBD1 for D (7 bases). The germline CDR1 and CDR2 sequences are LNHDA and SQIVND (reference sequence). The CDR3 totals 14 residues. The germline V and J ends were trimmed by 6 bases and 4 bases, with 14 bases remaining between them. CDR3: CASSLGGGADTQYF. DNA for the CDR3: TGTGCCAGTAGCCTCGGAGGGGGCGCAGATACGCAGTATTTT.

The chain recombines TRBV6-5 with TRBJ2-2; TRBD2 might be the D (5 bases). V was shortened by 3 bases and J by 0 bases, with 11 bases between the two germline ends. The CDR3 has 16 amino acids. CDR1 and CDR2 from the germline V gene are MNHEY and SVGAGI. The CDR3 DNA sequence: TGTGCCAGCAGTTATAGCGAGTTATCGAACACCGGGGAGCTGTTTTTT. Translation: CASSYSELSNTGELFF.

The chain recombines TRBV24-1 with TRBJ2-1, with D uncertain. Germline CDR1 reads KGHDR; CDR2 reads SFDVKD. Trimming pared 6 bases from V and 1 base from J, leaving 6 bases between. CDR3 length: 13 residues. The CDR3 nucleotides are TGTGCCACCAGTAGTAGATCCTACAATGAGCAGTTCTTC. Protein product: CATSSRSYNEQFF.

In this sample, this clonotype turned up many times. V and J are TRBV9 and TRBJ2-1; 11 bases fit TRBD2. The CDR3 extends over 17 amino acids. V shed 0 bases, J shed 7 bases, and the junction held 9 bases outside the gene matches. Per the germline V gene, CDR1 is SGDLS and CDR2 is YYNGEE. CDR3 sequence reads: CASSVEVGTSGRNEQFF. CDR3 DNA: TGTGCCAGCAGCGTAGAGGTTGGGACTAGCGGCCGAAATGAGCAGTTCTTC.